The sequence of this T cell receptor beta chain was determined in a study of beta chain features in type 1 diabetes. Study results and limitations: All four CD4+ subsets from Type 1 diabetes patients carried moderately but significantly shorter TCRB CDR3s.

This clone turned up a few times. Its antigen remains unidentified. The isolated RNA, all of it, was reverse transcribed, so expressed TCRB transcripts were what got sequenced. Profiling relied on immunoSEQ multiplex PCR, and the TCRdb table lists in-frame clones only, not all of them. The sample includes 130,000 or so clones, 17% of them seen just once. Sequenced sample: central memory CD4+ T cells from blood. This receptor was obtained from a man aged 18 to 29 with type 1 diabetes.

Written as DNA, the CDR3 is TGTGCCAGCAGCGAAAGTAGCAATCAGCCCCAGCATTTT. Protein sequence: CASSESSNQPQHF. The V call is TRBV7-2, the J call TRBJ1-5; D not resolved. V was cut by 5 bases and J by 0 bases, with 5 bases left in between. The CDR3 spans 13 residues. Per germline, CDR1 SGHTA and CDR2 FQGNSA.